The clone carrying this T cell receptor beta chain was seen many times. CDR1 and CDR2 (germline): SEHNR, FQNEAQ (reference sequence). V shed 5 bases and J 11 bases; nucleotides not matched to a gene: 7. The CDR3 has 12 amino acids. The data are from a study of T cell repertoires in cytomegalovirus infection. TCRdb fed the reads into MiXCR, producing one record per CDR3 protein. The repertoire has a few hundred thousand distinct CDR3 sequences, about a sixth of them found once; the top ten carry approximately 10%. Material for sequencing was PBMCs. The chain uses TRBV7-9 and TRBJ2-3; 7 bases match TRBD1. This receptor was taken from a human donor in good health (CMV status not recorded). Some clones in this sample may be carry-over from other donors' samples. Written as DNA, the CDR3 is TGTGCCAGCAGCCAAGGCGACAGGGAGCAGTATTTT. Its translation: CASSQGDREQYF.